This TCR beta chain was sequenced for a study of blood T cell repertoires in COVID-19. The wider study: Acute and convalescent COVID-19 specimens originated in the United States, Italy and Spain. PBMCs, B-cell-depleted T cells, or T cells were the source of the cDNA or gDNA that made up the material.

Unmatched junction bases numbered 6, after V lost 3 bases and J lost 2 bases. The germline gives CDR1 LNHDA, CDR2 SQIVND (reference sequence). The CDR3 is 16 residues long. In the authors' methods: Reference gene primers were amplified, and this amplification served to estimate nucleated cell counts. The table came from immunoSEQ multiplex PCR; TCRdb's copy has only in-frame clones and leaves some out. The V and J calls and clone size are taken from that table; D and trimming were inferred from the DNA. The sample contains 40,000 to 50,000 clones, 88% of which appear only once. The origin of this receptor is a man in his forties or fifties with active COVID-19. This chain joins TRBV19 and TRBJ2-5, with TRBD2 identical over 10 bases. Sequenced material: peripheral blood. This CDR3 is CASSILLAGGQETQYF. CDR3 in DNA: TGTGCCAGTAGTATTCTTTTAGCGGGGGGACAAGAGACCCAGTACTTC.